What follows is one T cell receptor (beta chain) and its context. CDR1 PRHDT and CDR2 FYEKMQ come from the germline V gene (reference sequence). The CDR3 has 15 amino acids. The V segment lost 5 bases and the J segment 4 bases; nucleotides outside the gene matches: 10. The data were taken from a study of blood T cell repertoires in COVID-19. Turning to the study itself: Some COVID-19 samples were acute and others convalescent; all came from the United States, Italy and Spain. Sources were T cells, B-cell-depleted T cells, or PBMCs; the material itself was cDNA or gDNA.

Some clones are missing from TCRdb's copy, which holds only in-frame ones; the method was immunoSEQ multiplex PCR. The data hold under 60,000 clones, with approximately 80% observed a single time. This TCR was sampled from a human donor with active or convalescent COVID-19. The donor label of this sample is uncertain. The sequenced sample consisted of peripheral blood. V gene TRBV13 combines with J gene TRBJ2-7; 8 bases line up with TRBD1. CDR3: CASSPTPGGSYEQYF. DNA for the CDR3: TGTGCCAGCAGCCCAACGCCAGGGGGCAGTTACGAGCAGTACTTC.